The present entry profiles one T cell receptor beta chain with its context. The antigen remains undetermined. This specimen belongs to a study of T-cell memory formation after mild COVID-19. V lost 4 bases to trimming and J lost 4 bases; unmatched junction nucleotides: 9. The CDR3 is 16 residues long. Germline lookup yields CDR1 LNHDA and CDR2 SQIVND (reference sequence). MiXCR, applied by TCRdb to the 5' RACE reads, yields one record per CDR3 protein. The sample carries 400,000 to 500,000 distinct CDR3 sequences, around 20% recorded once. Regarding the study as a whole: CD8+ contracting clones occupied EMRA, while CD4+ ones occupied mainly CM and EM.

The J gene is TRBJ1-5, the V gene TRBV19; 8 positions agree with TRBD1. The material sequenced was PBMCs or a T cell subset sorted from them (not recorded which). The receptor was derived from an adult woman who had mild COVID-19 (a few samples of this study predate the infection). Cell type and time point are not known. In DNA form, the CDR3 reads TGTGCCAGTAGTACCGGACAGGGAAGGTCGAATCAGCCCCAGCATTTT. As protein: CASSTGQGRSNQPQHF.